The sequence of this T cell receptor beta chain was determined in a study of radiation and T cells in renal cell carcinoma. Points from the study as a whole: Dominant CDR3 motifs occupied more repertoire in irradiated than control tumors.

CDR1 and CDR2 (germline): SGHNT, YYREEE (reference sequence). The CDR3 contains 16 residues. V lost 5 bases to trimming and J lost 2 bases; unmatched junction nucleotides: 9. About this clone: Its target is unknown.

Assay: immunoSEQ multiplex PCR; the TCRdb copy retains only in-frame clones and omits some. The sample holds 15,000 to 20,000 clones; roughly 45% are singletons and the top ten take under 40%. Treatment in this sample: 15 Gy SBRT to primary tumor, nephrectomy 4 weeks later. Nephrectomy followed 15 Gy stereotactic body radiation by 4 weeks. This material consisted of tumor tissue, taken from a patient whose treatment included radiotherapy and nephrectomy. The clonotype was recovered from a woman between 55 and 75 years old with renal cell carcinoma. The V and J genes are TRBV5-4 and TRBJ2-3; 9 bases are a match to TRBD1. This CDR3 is CASSRKRQGDTDTQYF. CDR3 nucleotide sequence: TGTGCCAGCAGTCGGAAGAGACAGGGGGACACAGATACGCAGTATTTT.